A selection of T cell receptor beta chains follows, all from one sample in a study of T-cell reconstitution after alpha-beta-depleted transplantation in children. TCRdb re-called the PCR reads through MiXCR, storing one row per CDR3 protein. The sample includes around 700,000 distinct CDR3 sequences, around 12% seen only once; the top ten take about 0.79%. Sequencing was performed on PBMCs, taken before TCRalphabeta/CD19-depleted stem cell transplant. Receptors originate from a girl aged 2 to 9 with congenital amegakaryocytic thrombocytopenia, due to receive a stem cell transplant. Both conserved end residues are part of each CDR3. A D gene is named only where the DNA matches it firmly. Clone sizes are given selectively: once, few, many, or a class where the clone is expanded.

many,TRBD1,TRBJ2-7,TRBV20-1,CSARSLGWTGLIYEQYF,TGCAGTGCTAGATCGTTGGGGTGGACAGGGTTAATTTACGAGCAGTACTTC
-,-,TRBJ2-1,TRBV30,CAWSVGVNSYNEQFF,TGTGCCTGGAGTGTTGGGGTTAACTCCTACAATGAGCAGTTCTTC
many,-,TRBJ1-1,TRBV7-2,CASSLFLNMNTEAFF,TGTGCCAGCAGCTTATTTCTCAACATGAACACTGAAGCTTTCTTT
few,-,TRBJ2-7,TRBV20-1,CSADRRPGEQYF,TGCAGTGCTGACAGGCGGCCGGGCGAGCAGTACTTC
many,-,TRBJ2-3,TRBV20-1,CSARRGTTDTQYF,TGCAGTGCTAGACGCGGGACCACAGATACGCAGTATTTT
many,TRBD1,TRBJ2-3,TRBV5-1,CASRQGDVGDTQYF,TGCGCCAGCAGACAGGGGGACGTAGGAGATACGCAGTATTTT
-,TRBD2,TRBJ2-1,TRBV2,CASRGLAGSSYNEQFF,TGTGCCAGCAGGGGACTAGCTGGAAGCTCCTACAATGAGCAGTTCTTC
-,TRBD2,TRBJ2-4,TRBV20-1,CCARDFGTSRAKNIQYF,TGCTGTGCTAGAGATTTCGGGACTAGCAGAGCCAAAAACATTCAGTACTTC
few,-,TRBJ2-5,TRBV29-1,CSVEDPPGWETQYF,TGCAGCGTTGAAGATCCTCCAGGGTGGGAGACCCAGTACTTC
many,-,TRBJ1-3,TRBV20-1,CSALLTSSGNTIYF,TGCAGTGCCTTACTGACCAGCTCTGGAAACACCATATATTTT
-,-,TRBJ2-2,TRBV12-3/TRBV12-4,CASSTWTGGRGLAPTGELFF,TGTGCCAGCAGCACCTGGACAGGGGGACGGGGACTAGCCCCCACCGGGGAGCTGTTTTTT
many,TRBD2,TRBJ2-7,TRBV10-2,CASSEGPTSSGHAYEQYF,TGCGCCAGCAGTGAGGGTCCTACCTCTAGCGGGCATGCCTACGAGCAGTACTTC
many,-,TRBJ1-2,TRBV6-5,CATNTGYYGYTF,TGTGCCACGAATACGGGGTACTATGGCTACACCTTC
-,TRBD1,TRBJ1-2,TRBV6-1,CASRSDRGQGYTF,TGTGCCAGCAGATCGGACAGGGGGCAGGGCTACACCTTC
many,-,TRBJ2-2,TRBV20-1,CSGSRGPGELFF,TGCAGTGGCTCCAGGGGCCCCGGGGAGCTGTTTTTT
-,-,TRBJ2-7,TRBV29-1,CSVEDFGYEQYF,TGCAGCGTTGAAGATTTTGGTTACGAGCAGTACTTC
-,-,TRBJ2-3,TRBV29-1,CSVLIHGSANIHF,TGCAGCGTCTTGATCCACGGGAGCGCCAATATACATTTT
many,-,TRBJ1-1,TRBV12-3/TRBV12-4,CASSLIEILGPRQANKEAFF,TGTGCCAGCAGTTTAATAGAGATTCTGGGACCGAGACAGGCCAATAAAGAAGCTTTCTTT
many,-,TRBJ2-1,TRBV12-3/TRBV12-4,CASSSPQERSSYNEQFF,TGTGCCAGCAGCTCCCCTCAGGAGAGGTCCTCCTACAATGAGCAGTTCTTC
few,TRBD2,TRBJ2-5,TRBV29-1,CSVVLAGDGETQYF,TGCAGCGTCGTACTAGCGGGAGATGGGGAGACCCAGTACTTC
many,-,TRBJ1-1,TRBV20-1,CSARGAFF,TGCAGTGCTAGGGGGGCTTTCTTT
many,-,TRBJ1-1,TRBV20-1,CSARRGKNTEAFF,TGCAGTGCTAGACGAGGGAAGAACACTGAAGCTTTCTTT
many,-,TRBJ2-1,TRBV6-2/TRBV6-3,CASSYSVVSSYNEQFF,TGTGCCAGCAGTTACTCAGTGGTGAGCTCATACAATGAGCAGTTCTTC
-,TRBD1,TRBJ2-7,TRBV27,CASSGTGGFLYEQYF,TGTGCCAGCAGTGGGACAGGGGGCTTTCTCTACGAGCAGTACTTC
-,TRBD2,TRBJ2-6,TRBV6-1,CASRGSQVSGGANVLTF,TGTGCCAGCCGCGGGAGCCAGGTATCGGGTGGGGCCAACGTCCTGACTTTC
many,TRBD1,TRBJ2-7,TRBV28,CASSFGTGISYEQYF,TGTGCCAGCAGTTTTGGGACAGGGATCTCCTACGAGCAGTACTTC
many,-,TRBJ2-7,TRBV20-1,CSAAHPGTPYYEQYF,TGCAGTGCTGCGCATCCCGGGACTCCTTACTACGAGCAGTACTTC
many,-,TRBJ2-5,TRBV5-1,CASSLRWVIGQETQYF,TGCGCCAGCAGCTTAAGATGGGTGATAGGACAAGAGACCCAGTACTTC
-,TRBD2,TRBJ2-3,TRBV29-1,CSVVLLKASGAVTDTQYF,TGCAGCGTTGTATTACTCAAGGCTAGCGGGGCCGTCACAGATACGCAGTATTTT
-,-,TRBJ2-2,TRBV5-6,CASSFFGDWVNTGELFF,TGTGCCAGCAGCTTTTTCGGGGATTGGGTGAACACCGGGGAGCTGTTTTTT
-,-,TRBJ2-5,TRBV7-8,CASRGLYQETQYF,TGTGCCAGCAGGGGGCTATACCAAGAGACCCAGTACTTC
few,TRBD2,TRBJ2-1,TRBV7-8,CASSSGTSTEQFF,TGTGCCAGCAGCTCGGGGACTAGCACCGAGCAGTTCTTC
few,-,TRBJ1-5,TRBV5-5,CASSFQGGSNQPQHF,TGTGCCAGCAGCTTTCAGGGAGGGAGCAATCAGCCCCAGCATTTT
many,-,TRBJ1-1,TRBV7-6,CASSNGYTEAFF,TGTGCCAGCAGCAACGGGTACACTGAAGCTTTCTTT
-,-,TRBJ2-2,TRBV5-1,CASSAGDTGELFF,TGCGCCAGCAGCGCCGGCGATACCGGGGAGCTGTTTTTT
-,-,TRBJ1-2,TRBV9,CASSVWRDLAGPPGCYTF,TGTGCCAGCAGCGTATGGCGAGACCTGGCAGGACCACCCGGTTGCTACACCTTC
-,-,TRBJ2-6,TRBV7-6,CASSPWAESGANVLTF,TGTGCCAGCAGCCCGTGGGCAGAGTCTGGGGCCAACGTCCTGACTTTC
many,-,TRBJ2-4,TRBV20-1,CSARSQQGWDIQYF,TGCAGTGCTAGATCCCAACAGGGTTGGGACATTCAGTACTTC
few,TRBD1,TRBJ1-1,TRBV5-1,CASSLLQGVNTEAFF,TGCGCCAGCAGCTTACTTCAGGGGGTGAACACTGAAGCTTTCTTT
few,TRBD1,TRBJ1-5,TRBV5-1,CASSLGDRYNNQPQHF,TGCGCCAGCAGCTTGGGGGACAGGTATAACAATCAGCCCCAGCATTTT
-,-,TRBJ1-5,TRBV5-1,CASSLGGLDTPQHF,TGCGCCAGCAGCTTAGGGGGTTTAGATACGCCCCAGCATTTT
-,-,TRBJ2-7,TRBV7-2,CASSPTGVGSYEQYF,TGTGCCAGCAGCCCGACCGGGGTAGGGTCCTACGAGCAGTACTTC
many,TRBD2,TRBJ2-5,TRBV12-3/TRBV12-4,CASSFTSGRGETQYF,TGCGCCAGCAGTTTCACTAGCGGGAGAGGGGAGACCCAGTACTTC
many,-,TRBJ2-1,TRBV12-3/TRBV12-4,CASSLQGVEFF,TGTGCCAGCAGTTTACAGGGAGTAGAGTTCTTC
many,TRBD1,TRBJ1-1,TRBV28,CASRDGTGYEAFF,TGTGCCAGCAGAGATGGGACAGGGTATGAAGCTTTCTTT
many,-,TRBJ2-2,TRBV6-5,CASRTSWNTGELFF,TGTGCCAGCAGGACTTCTTGGAACACCGGGGAGCTGTTTTTT
-,-,TRBJ1-6,TRBV12-3/TRBV12-4,CASRGGGLQQNSPLHF,TGTGCCAGCAGAGGGGGGGGACTCCAGCAAAATTCACCCCTCCACTTT
many,TRBD2,TRBJ2-2,TRBV7-8,CASRTSGATGELFF,TGTGCCAGCCGGACTAGCGGAGCAACCGGGGAGCTGTTTTTT
many,-,TRBJ2-7,TRBV20-1,CSARDHLSEQYF,TGCAGTGCGCGCGACCATCTATCCGAGCAGTACTTC
many,-,TRBJ2-1,TRBV20-1,CSARDVASGQNEQFF,TGCAGTGCTAGAGATGTAGCTAGCGGACAGAATGAGCAGTTCTTC
many,-,TRBJ1-5,TRBV24-1,CATSDPDGNSNQPQHF,TGTGCCACCAGTGACCCGGACGGAAATAGCAATCAGCCCCAGCATTTT